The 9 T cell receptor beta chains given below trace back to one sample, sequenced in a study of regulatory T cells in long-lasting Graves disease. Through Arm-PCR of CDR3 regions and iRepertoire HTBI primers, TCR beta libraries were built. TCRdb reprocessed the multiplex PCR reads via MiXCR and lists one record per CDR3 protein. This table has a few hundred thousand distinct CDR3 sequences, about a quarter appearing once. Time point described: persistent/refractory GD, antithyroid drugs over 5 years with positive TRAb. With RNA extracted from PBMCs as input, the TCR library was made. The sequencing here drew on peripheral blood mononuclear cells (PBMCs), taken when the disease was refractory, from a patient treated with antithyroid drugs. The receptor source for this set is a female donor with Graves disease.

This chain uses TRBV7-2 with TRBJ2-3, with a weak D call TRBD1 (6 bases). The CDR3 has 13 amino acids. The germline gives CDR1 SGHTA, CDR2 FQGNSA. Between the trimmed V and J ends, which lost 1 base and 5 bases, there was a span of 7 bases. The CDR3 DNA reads TGTGCCAGCAGCTTAGGGACAGAAGATACGCAGTATTTT. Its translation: CASSLGTEDTQYF.

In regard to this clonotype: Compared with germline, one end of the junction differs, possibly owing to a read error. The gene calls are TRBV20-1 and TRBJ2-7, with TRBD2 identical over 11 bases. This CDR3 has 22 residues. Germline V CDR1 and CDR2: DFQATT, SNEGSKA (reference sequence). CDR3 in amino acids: CGAKPRKDTRQSSSGRAYEQYF. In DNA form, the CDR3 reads TGCGGTGCGAAGCCTCGAAAAGACACAAGACAGTCTAGTAGCGGGAGGGCCTACGAGCAGTACTTC.

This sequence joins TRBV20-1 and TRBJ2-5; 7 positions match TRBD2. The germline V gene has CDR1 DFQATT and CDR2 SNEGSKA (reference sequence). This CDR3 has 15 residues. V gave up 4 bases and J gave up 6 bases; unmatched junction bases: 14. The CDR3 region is CSANTASGPGKTQYF. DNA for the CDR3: TGCAGTGCTAACACCGCTAGCGGTCCAGGGAAGACCCAGTACTTC.

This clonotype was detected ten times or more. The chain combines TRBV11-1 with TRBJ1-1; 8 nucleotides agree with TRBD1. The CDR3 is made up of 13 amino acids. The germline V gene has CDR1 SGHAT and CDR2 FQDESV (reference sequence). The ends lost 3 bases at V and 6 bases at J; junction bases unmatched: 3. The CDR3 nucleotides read TGTGCCAGCAGCTTCCGACAGGGGCCTGAAGCTTTCTTT. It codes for CASSFRQGPEAFF.

The CDR3 DNA sequence: TGTGCCAGCAGCCTTTCCCAGGGGGGGGAGCTGTTTTTT. Translated, it gives CASSLSQGGELFF. The chain combines TRBV11-2 with TRBJ2-2; maybe TRBD1 (6 bases). CDR3 length equals 13 residues. CDR1 and CDR2 from the germline V gene are SGHAT and FQNNGV. Trimming cost V 5 bases and J 8 bases, with 12 bases left between them.

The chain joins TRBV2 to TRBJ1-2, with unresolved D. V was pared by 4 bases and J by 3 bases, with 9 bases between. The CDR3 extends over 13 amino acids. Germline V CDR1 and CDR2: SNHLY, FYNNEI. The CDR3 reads CASSVEAYYGYTF. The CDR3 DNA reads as TGTGCCAGCAGTGTGGAAGCCTACTATGGCTACACCTTC.

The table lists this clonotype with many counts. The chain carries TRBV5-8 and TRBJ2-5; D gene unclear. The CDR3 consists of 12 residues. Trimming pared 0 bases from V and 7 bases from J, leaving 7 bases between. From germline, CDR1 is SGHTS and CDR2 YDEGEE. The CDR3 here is CASSLGLSTQYF. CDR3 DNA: TGTGCCAGCAGCTTGGGACTCTCGACCCAGTACTTC.

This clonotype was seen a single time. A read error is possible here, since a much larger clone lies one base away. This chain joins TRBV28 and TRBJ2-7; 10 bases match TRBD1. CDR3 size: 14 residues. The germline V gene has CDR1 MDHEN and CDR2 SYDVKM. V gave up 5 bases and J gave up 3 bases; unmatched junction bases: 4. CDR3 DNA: TGTGCCAGCAGTGTCCGGGACAGGGGCTACGAGCAGTACTTC. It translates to CASSVRDRGYEQYF. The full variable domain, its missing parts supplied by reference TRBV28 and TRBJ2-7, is DVKVTQSSRYLVKRTGEKVFLECVQDMDHENMFWYRQDPGLGLRLIYFSYDVKMKEKGDIPEGYSVSREKKERFSLILESASTNQTSMYLCASSVRDRGYEQYFGPGTRLTVT.

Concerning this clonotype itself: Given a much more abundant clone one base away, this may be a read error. The CDR3 loop reads CASSSTWTEDYGYTF. The CDR3 coding sequence is TGTGCCAGCAGTTCCACTTGGACGGAGGACTATGGCTACACCTTC. The chain carries TRBV12-3 or TRBV12-4 and TRBJ1-2; D unresolved. Trimming left V 4 bases short and J 3 bases short, with 15 bases between. This CDR3 contains 15 residues.